This entry is about one T cell receptor (beta chain). CDR1 and CDR2 (germline): SQVTM, ANQGSEA. The V and J ends lost 4 bases and 0 bases respectively, with 10 bases between them. The CDR3 runs 14 residues. This sample was taken from a study of blood T cell repertoires in COVID-19. Study-level background: Italy, Spain and the United States were the sources of the convalescent and acute COVID-19 samples. In each case, the material was cDNA or gDNA derived from T cells, B-cell-depleted T cells, or PBMCs.

How the authors handled the data: Using reference gene primer amplification, nucleated cell counts were estimated. Here immunoSEQ multiplex PCR was the method, and the copy in TCRdb shows in-frame clones only, minus some. That table furnishes V, J and clone size, whereas the DNA furnished D and trimming. The sample lists approximately 90,000 clones, about nine tenths occurring once. Sequencing was carried out using peripheral blood. This clonotype originated in a woman of 80 years or more with acute or convalescent COVID-19. The chain uses TRBV29-1 and TRBJ1-3; no clear D gene. The CDR3 bases are TGCAGCGTTGGTCCCCGGGACTCTGGAAACACCATATATTTT. This encodes CSVGPRDSGNTIYF.